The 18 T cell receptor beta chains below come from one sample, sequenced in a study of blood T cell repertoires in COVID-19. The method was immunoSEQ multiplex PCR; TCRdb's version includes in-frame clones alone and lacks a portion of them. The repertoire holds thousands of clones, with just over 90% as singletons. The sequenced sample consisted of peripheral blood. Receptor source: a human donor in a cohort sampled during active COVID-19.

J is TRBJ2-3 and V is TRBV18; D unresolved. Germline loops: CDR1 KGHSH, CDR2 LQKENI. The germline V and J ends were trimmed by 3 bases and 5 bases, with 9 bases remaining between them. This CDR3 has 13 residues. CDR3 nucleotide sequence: TGTGCCAGCTCACCCGGAGAGGTAGATACGCAGTATTTT. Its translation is CASSPGEVDTQYF.

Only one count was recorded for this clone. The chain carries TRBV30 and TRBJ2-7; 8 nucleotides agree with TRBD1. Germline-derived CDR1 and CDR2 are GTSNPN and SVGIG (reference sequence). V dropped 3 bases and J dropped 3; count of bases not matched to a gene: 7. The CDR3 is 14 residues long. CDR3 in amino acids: CAWRGQGVSYEQYF. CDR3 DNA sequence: TGTGCCTGGAGAGGACAGGGAGTCAGCTACGAGCAGTACTTC.

CDR3 bases: TGTGCCAGCTCCGACGGGGGACAGCCCACAGATACGCAGTATTTT. This translates into CASSDGGQPTDTQYF. The V gene is TRBV18, the J gene TRBJ2-3; TRBD1 is a possible D gene (7 bases). Germline V gene sequence: CDR1 KGHSH, CDR2 LQKENI. V was clipped by 6 bases and J by 2 bases, with 15 bases between them. The CDR3 has 15 amino acids.

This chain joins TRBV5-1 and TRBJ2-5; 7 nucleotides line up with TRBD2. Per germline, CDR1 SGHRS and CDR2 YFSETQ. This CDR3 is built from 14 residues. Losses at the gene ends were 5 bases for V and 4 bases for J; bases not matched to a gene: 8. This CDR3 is CASSLGTISETQYF. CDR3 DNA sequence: TGCGCCAGCAGTTTAGGGACTATTTCAGAGACCCAGTACTTC.

CDR3 loop: CASTTLGGPGRNTGELFF. Here the CDR3 DNA reads TGTGCCAGCACCACCCTCGGGGGTCCGGGACGTAACACCGGGGAGCTGTTTTTT. The chain carries TRBV7-9 and TRBJ2-2; possibly TRBD2 for D (6 bases). The CDR3 loop spans 18 amino acids. Germline V CDR1 and CDR2: SEHNR, FQNEAQ (reference sequence). Trimming cost V 7 bases and J 2 bases, with 23 bases left between them.

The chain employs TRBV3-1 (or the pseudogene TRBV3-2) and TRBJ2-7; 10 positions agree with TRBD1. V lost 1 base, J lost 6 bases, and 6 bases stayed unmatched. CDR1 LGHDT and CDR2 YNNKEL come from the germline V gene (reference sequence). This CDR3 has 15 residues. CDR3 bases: TGTGCCAGCAGCCAAGCGGACAGGGGGTCGTTCGAGCAGTACTTC. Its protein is CASSQADRGSFEQYF.

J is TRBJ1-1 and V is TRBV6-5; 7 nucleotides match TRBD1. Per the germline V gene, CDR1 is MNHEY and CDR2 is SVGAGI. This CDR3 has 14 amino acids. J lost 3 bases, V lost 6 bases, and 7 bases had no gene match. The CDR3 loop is CASSYDRVYTEAFF. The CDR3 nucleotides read TGTGCCAGCAGCTACGACAGGGTGTACACTGAAGCTTTCTTT.

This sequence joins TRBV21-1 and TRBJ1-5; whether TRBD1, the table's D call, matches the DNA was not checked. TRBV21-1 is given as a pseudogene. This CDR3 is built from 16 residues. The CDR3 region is CASSKEGQGSNQPQHF. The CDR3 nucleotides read TGTGCCAGCAGCAAGGAGGGACAGGGTAGCAATCAGCCCCAGCATTTT.

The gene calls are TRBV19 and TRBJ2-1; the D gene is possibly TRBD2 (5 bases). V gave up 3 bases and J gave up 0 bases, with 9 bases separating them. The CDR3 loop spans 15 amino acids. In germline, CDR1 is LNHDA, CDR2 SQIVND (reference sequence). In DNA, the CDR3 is TGTGCCAGTAGTATGTTCGGAGGCTCCTACAATGAGCAGTTCTTC. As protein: CASSMFGGSYNEQFF.

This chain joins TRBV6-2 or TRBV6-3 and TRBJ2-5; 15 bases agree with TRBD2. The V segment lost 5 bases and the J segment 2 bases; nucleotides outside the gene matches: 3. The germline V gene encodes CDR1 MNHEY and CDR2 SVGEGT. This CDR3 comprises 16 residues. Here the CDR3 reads CASSEGLAGGQETQYF. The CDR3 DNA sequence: TGTGCCAGCAGTGAGGGACTAGCGGGGGGACAAGAGACCCAGTACTTC.

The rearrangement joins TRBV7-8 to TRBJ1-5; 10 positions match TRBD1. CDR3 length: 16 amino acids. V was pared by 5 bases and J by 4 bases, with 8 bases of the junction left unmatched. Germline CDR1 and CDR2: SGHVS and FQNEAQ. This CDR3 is CASSRRDRGSNQPQHF. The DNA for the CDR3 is TGTGCCAGCAGCCGGAGGGACAGGGGATCGAATCAGCCCCAGCATTTT.

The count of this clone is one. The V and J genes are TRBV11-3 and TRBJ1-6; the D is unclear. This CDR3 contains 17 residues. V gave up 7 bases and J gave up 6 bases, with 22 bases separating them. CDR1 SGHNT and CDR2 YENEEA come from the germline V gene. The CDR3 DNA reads TGTGCCAGCATCAAAACCGGACCGGGAGCGATTAATTCACCCCTCCACTTT. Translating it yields CASIKTGPGAINSPLHF.

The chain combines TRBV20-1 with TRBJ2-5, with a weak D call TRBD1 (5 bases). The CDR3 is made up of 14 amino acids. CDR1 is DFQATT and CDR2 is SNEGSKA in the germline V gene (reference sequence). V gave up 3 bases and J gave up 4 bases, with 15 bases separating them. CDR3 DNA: TGCAGTGCTAGTATATACCTTGGGGCAGAGACCCAGTACTTC. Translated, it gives CSASIYLGAETQYF.

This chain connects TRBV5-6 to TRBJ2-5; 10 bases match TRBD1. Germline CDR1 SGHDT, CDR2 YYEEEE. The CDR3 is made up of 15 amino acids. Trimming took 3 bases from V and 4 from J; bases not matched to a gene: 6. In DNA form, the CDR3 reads TGTGCCAGCAGCTCCGGGACAGGGGTCCGAGAGACCCAGTACTTC. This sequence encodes CASSSGTGVRETQYF.

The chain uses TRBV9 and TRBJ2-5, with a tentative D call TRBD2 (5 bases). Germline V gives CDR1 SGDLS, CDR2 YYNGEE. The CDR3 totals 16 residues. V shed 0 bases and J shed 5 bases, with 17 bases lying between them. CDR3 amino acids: CASSVGWAGSVETQYF. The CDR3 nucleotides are TGTGCCAGCAGCGTAGGCTGGGCTGGGAGTGTGGAGACCCAGTACTTC.

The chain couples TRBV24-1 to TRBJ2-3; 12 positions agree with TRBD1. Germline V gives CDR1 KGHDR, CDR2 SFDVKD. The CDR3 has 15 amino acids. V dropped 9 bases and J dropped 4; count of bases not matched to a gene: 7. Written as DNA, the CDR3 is TGTGCCACCCGGAGAGGGACAGGGGGCTCAGATACGCAGTATTTT. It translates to CATRRGTGGSDTQYF.

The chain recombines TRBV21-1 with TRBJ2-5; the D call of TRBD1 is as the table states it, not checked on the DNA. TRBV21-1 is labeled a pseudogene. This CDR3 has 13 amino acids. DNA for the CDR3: TGTGCCAGCAGCAAGGACAGGGAAGAGACCCAGTACTTC. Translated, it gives CASSKDREETQYF.

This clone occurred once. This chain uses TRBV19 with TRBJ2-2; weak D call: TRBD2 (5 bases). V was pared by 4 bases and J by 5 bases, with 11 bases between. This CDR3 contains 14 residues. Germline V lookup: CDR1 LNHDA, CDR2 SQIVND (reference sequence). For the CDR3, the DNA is TGTGCCAGTAGTAGGACTGGGCGGACCGGGGAGCTGTTTTTT. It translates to CASSRTGRTGELFF.